The following is a T cell receptor beta chain sequence with its context. Some clones are missing from TCRdb's copy, which holds only in-frame ones; the method was immunoSEQ multiplex PCR. Reported are 150,000 to 200,000 clones; the ten largest clones contain around 2%. This sample was included in a study of control samples from healthy donors and cancer patients. The material sequenced was blood. The clonotype was recovered from a woman aged 25 to 39 in good health.

This CDR3 reads CASSLYEVSGAFF. In nucleotides, the CDR3 is TGCGCCAGCAGCTTGTACGAGGTTTCGGGGGCTTTCTTT. The chain recombines TRBV5-1 with TRBJ1-1; D gene unclear. This CDR3 has 13 amino acids. V was shortened by 1 base and J by 11 bases, with 15 bases between the two germline ends. Germline loops: CDR1 SGHRS, CDR2 YFSETQ.